One sample yielded the 25 T cell receptor beta chains listed below, sequenced in a study of blood T cell repertoires in COVID-19. The table came from immunoSEQ multiplex PCR; TCRdb's copy has only in-frame clones and leaves some out. The data hold fewer than 35,000 clones, with 82% observed a single time. Sequencing input: peripheral blood. Source of these receptors: a man older than 75 with active or convalescent COVID-19.

The rearrangement uses TRBV15 and TRBJ1-5; TRBD1 matches 9 bases. This CDR3 is built from 16 residues. Germline V gives CDR1 LNHNV, CDR2 YYDKDF (reference sequence). V shed 0 bases and J 5 bases; nucleotides not matched to a gene: 5. The DNA for the CDR3 is TGTGCCACCAGCAGAGATTCCCGACAGGGGGATCAGCCCCAGCATTTT. Translated, it gives CATSRDSRQGDQPQHF.

This sequence joins TRBV6-6 and TRBJ2-3; TRBD1 matches at 11 bases. This CDR3 region has 15 residues. J lost 2 bases, V lost 6 bases, and 4 bases had no gene match. CDR1 MNHNY and CDR2 SVGAGI come from the germline V gene (reference sequence). DNA for the CDR3: TGTGCCAGCAGAAAGGGACAGGGGGTCACAGATACGCAGTATTTT. This gives the protein CASRKGQGVTDTQYF.

The chain carries TRBV3-1 (or the pseudogene TRBV3-2) and TRBJ1-5; D not certain. The CDR3 contains 15 residues. CDR1 is LGHDT and CDR2 is YNNKEL in the germline V gene (reference sequence). V dropped 5 bases and J dropped 7 bases, with 18 bases sitting between them. This CDR3 is CASSDMANSGQPQHF. The CDR3 bases are TGTGCCAGCAGCGACATGGCCAACTCGGGACAGCCCCAGCATTTT.

The rearrangement joins TRBV7-9 to TRBJ1-5; D is unresolved. V gave up 1 base and J gave up 0 bases, with 4 bases separating them. The germline V gene encodes CDR1 SEHNR and CDR2 FQNEAQ (reference sequence). This CDR3 is built from 14 residues. As DNA, the CDR3 is TGTGCCAGCAGCTTAGGGCATAGCAATCAGCCCCAGCATTTT. This gives the protein CASSLGHSNQPQHF.

The rearrangement links TRBV16 to TRBJ2-5; TRBD1 aligns across 8 bases. The CDR3 length is 14 residues. Germline V gene lookup returns CDR1 KGHSY and CDR2 FQNENV. The V and J ends lost 4 bases and 7 bases, in that order; junction bases with no gene match: 8. The CDR3 DNA reads as TGTGCCAGCAGCCCACAACAGGGGGGAAGGACCCAGTACTTC. Translation gives CASSPQQGGRTQYF. Supplemented by reference TRBV16 and TRBJ2-5, the full variable domain reads GEEVAQTPKHLVRGEGQKAKLYCAPIKGHSYVFWYQQVLKNEFKFLISFQNENVFDETGMPKERFSAKCLPNSPCSLEIQATKLEDSAVYFCASSPQQGGRTQYFGPGTRLLVL.

The chain carries TRBV19 and TRBJ1-4; 11 bases are shared with TRBD1. Per germline, CDR1 LNHDA and CDR2 SQIVND (reference sequence). V lost 8 bases to trimming and J lost 7 bases; unmatched junction nucleotides: 9. This CDR3 comprises 15 residues. The CDR3 sequence: CASSGQGGRSEKLFF. The DNA for the CDR3 is TGTGCCAGTTCGGGACAGGGGGGACGAAGTGAAAAACTGTTTTTT.

V and J are TRBV9 and TRBJ2-1; 9 bases are a match to TRBD1. The J segment lost 15 bases and the V segment lost 3 bases, leaving 13 bases of the junction unmatched. The CDR3 runs 14 residues. The germline V gene encodes CDR1 SGDLS and CDR2 YYNGEE. The CDR3 loop reads CASSANTGGAVLFF. For the CDR3, the DNA is TGTGCCAGCAGCGCAAACACAGGGGGCGCGGTCCTGTTCTTC.

The chain combines TRBV13 with TRBJ2-1; 8 bases are a match to TRBD1. The germline CDR1 and CDR2 sequences are PRHDT and FYEKMQ (reference sequence). The CDR3 contains 14 residues. Trimming at V came to 5 bases and at J to 3 bases, leaving 3 bases not matched to a gene. CDR3: CASSPGTGYNEQFF. The DNA for the CDR3 is TGTGCCAGCAGCCCCGGGACAGGCTACAATGAGCAGTTCTTC.

The chain is built from TRBV21-1 and TRBJ2-3; TRBD2 reflects the table's D call only, with no check against the DNA. TRBV21-1 is a pseudogene segment. This CDR3 region has 17 residues. The CDR3 DNA follows: TGTGCCAGCACCCCCAGGACGTTGCGGGGGGGCACAGATACGCAGTATTTT. As protein: CASTPRTLRGGTDTQYF.

This sequence joins TRBV6-5 and TRBJ2-7, with D possibly matching TRBD1 (6 bases). Trimming removed 4 bases at V and 1 base at J, with 14 bases between. There are 15 residues in the CDR3. CDR1 is MNHEY, CDR2 SVGAGI, per germline. The CDR3 region is CASSSGAGGSYEQYF. In DNA form, the CDR3 reads TGTGCCAGCAGTTCAGGGGCCGGCGGGTCCTACGAGCAGTACTTC.

Notes on this clone: Other nucleotide sequences in the sample specify the same CDR3. The chain combines TRBV12-3 or TRBV12-4 with TRBJ1-2; D not resolved. V dropped 3 bases and J dropped 2 bases, with 4 bases sitting between them. The CDR3 sequence is 12 residues long. CDR3: CASSFRNYGYTF. The CDR3 DNA sequence: TGTGCCAGCAGTTTCCGGAACTATGGCTACACCTTC.

A note on this clone: Because the CDR3 is missing its conserved closing phenylalanine or tryptophan, this is likely a read error. The DNA is omitted, as the CDR3 cannot be located on it reliably, and the CDR3 follows TCRdb's listing. The chain has TRBV19 and TRBJ1-1; TRBD1 reflects the table's D call only, with no check against the DNA. Looked up from germline, CDR1 is LNHDA and CDR2 is SQIVND (reference sequence). The CDR3 is 16 amino acids in total, end residues counted. CDR3 sequence: CASSIDWGQGFFGGAC.

The chain carries TRBV6-5 and TRBJ2-1; 8 bases are a match to TRBD1. From germline, CDR1 is MNHEY and CDR2 SVGAGI. V dropped 7 bases and J dropped 5; count of bases not matched to a gene: 4. CDR3 length: 13 residues. The CDR3 loop is CASNLQGDNEQFF. DNA of the CDR3: TGTGCCAGCAACTTACAGGGGGACAATGAGCAGTTCTTC.

The chain carries TRBV5-1 and TRBJ1-4; D is perhaps TRBD1 (5 bases). The CDR3 contains 13 residues. Germline CDR1 and CDR2: SGHRS and YFSETQ. V shed 5 bases and J shed 1 base, with 6 bases lying between them. The CDR3 bases are TGCGCCAGCAGAAGGGGAACTAATGAAAAACTGTTTTTT. Protein sequence: CASRRGTNEKLFF.

The chain carries TRBV2 and TRBJ1-5; D gene ambiguous. Trimming left V 6 bases short and J 6 bases short, with 9 bases between. This CDR3 contains 12 residues. Germline-derived CDR1 and CDR2 are SNHLY and FYNNEI. The CDR3 coding sequence is TGTGCCAGCAGGGGAGGAGGTCAGCCCCAGCATTTT. It specifies CASRGGGQPQHF. Supplemented by reference TRBV2 and TRBJ1-5, the full variable domain reads EPEVTQTPSHQVTQMGQEVILRCVPISNHLYFYWYRQILGQKVEFLVSFYNNEISEKSEIFDDQFSVERPDGSNFTLKIRSTKLEDSAMYFCASRGGGQPQHFGDGTRLSIL.

In its sample, this clone was seen a few times. V is TRBV21-1 and J is TRBJ1-2. TRBV21-1 is listed as a pseudogene. The CDR3 runs 15 residues. CDR3 sequence: CASRAGGGDDYGYTF. In nucleotides, the CDR3 is TGTGCCAGCAGAGCGGGGGGAGGGGATGACTATGGCTACACCTTC.

This sequence joins TRBV5-1 and TRBJ2-3, with 8 bases aligning to TRBD1. V lost 6 bases, J lost 0 bases, and 9 bases stayed unmatched. The germline V gene has CDR1 SGHRS and CDR2 YFSETQ. The CDR3 runs to 16 residues. The CDR3 DNA reads as TGCGCCAGCAATATCCAAGGACAGGGAAGCACAGATACGCAGTATTTT. Its protein product is CASNIQGQGSTDTQYF.

The V and J genes are TRBV2 and TRBJ2-7; D is possibly TRBD1 (6 bases). The CDR3 has 15 residues. V gave up 5 bases and J gave up 1 base, with 15 bases separating them. Germline V CDR1 and CDR2: SNHLY, FYNNEI. The CDR3 sequence is CASSYSTGTSYEQYF. CDR3 nucleotides: TGTGCCAGCAGTTATTCTACCGGGACATCCTACGAGCAGTACTTC.

This chain joins TRBV7-9 and TRBJ1-3, with 7 nucleotides matching TRBD1. The ends lost 5 bases at V and 3 bases at J; junction bases unmatched: 10. The CDR3 is 16 residues long. Looked up from germline, CDR1 is SEHNR and CDR2 is FQNEAQ (reference sequence). CDR3 coding DNA: TGTGCCAGCAGCGAAACCATAGGGGGCGGTGGAAACACCATATATTTT. Protein sequence: CASSETIGGGGNTIYF. Full variable domain (rest looked up from reference TRBV7-9 and TRBJ1-3): DTGVSQNPRHKITKRGQNVTFRCDPISEHNRLYWYRQTLGQGPEFLTYFQNEAQLEKSRLLSDRFSAERPKGSFSTLEIQRTEQGDSAMYLCASSETIGGGGNTIYFGEGSWLTVV.

The rearrangement uses TRBV24-1 and TRBJ2-2, with 7 bases matching TRBD1. The CDR3 extends over 17 amino acids. The J segment lost 2 bases and the V segment lost 4 bases, leaving 9 bases of the junction unmatched. The germline V gene has CDR1 KGHDR and CDR2 SFDVKD. CDR3 nucleotide sequence: TGTGCCACCAGTGACCCTGGGACAGCCCCTAACACCGGGGAGCTGTTTTTT. Translated: CATSDPGTAPNTGELFF.

Comments on this clone: The same CDR3 also results from other DNA sequences found in this sample. The genes are TRBV29-1 and TRBJ2-5; 11 positions match TRBD2. The CDR3 extends over 18 amino acids. Unmatched junction bases numbered 18, after V lost 4 bases and J lost 5 bases. Germline CDR1 SQVTM, CDR2 ANQGSEA. The CDR3 reads CSVAGAVAGGEGWETQYF. CDR3 sequence (DNA): TGCAGCGTTGCCGGCGCGGTAGCGGGGGGGGAGGGGTGGGAGACCCAGTACTTC.

V usage is TRBV11-2 and J usage is TRBJ1-5, with D perhaps TRBD1 (5 bases). The V end was cut by 5 bases, the J end by 11 bases, with 10 bases between. The CDR3 sequence is 11 residues long. Germline assignment: CDR1 SGHAT and CDR2 FQNNGV. The CDR3 nucleotides read TGTGCCAGCAGCCGGGGGGGAGCCCAGCATTTT. This translates into CASSRGGAQHF.

The rearrangement uses TRBV7-2 and TRBJ2-1; 9 bases are shared with TRBD2. CDR3 length: 16 amino acids. Trimming took 5 bases from V and 3 from J; bases not matched to a gene: 8. From germline, CDR1 is SGHTA and CDR2 FQGNSA. The CDR3 DNA sequence: TGTGCCAGCAGCCCCCTCGCACTAGCGGGCTACAATGAGCAGTTCTTC. As protein: CASSPLALAGYNEQFF.

This chain connects TRBV10-3 to TRBJ1-1; possibly TRBD1 for D (5 bases). The germline V gene encodes CDR1 ENHRY and CDR2 SYGVKD. The length of the CDR3 is 12 residues. Trimming left V 4 bases short and J 7 bases short, with 10 bases between. In DNA, the CDR3 is TGTGCCATCAGTGGGGCGACAGATGAAGCTTTCTTT. Protein product: CAISGATDEAFF.

V gene TRBV14 combines with J gene TRBJ2-3; tentative D call: TRBD1 (5 bases). This CDR3 is built from 18 residues. Germline values: CDR1 SGHDN, CDR2 FVKESK. Trimming shortened V by 0 bases and J by 1 base, and 17 bases separated the two germline ends. The CDR3 here is CASSQEGRTAQGTDTQYF. The CDR3 region has the DNA TGTGCCAGCAGCCAAGAAGGACGAACCGCACAGGGCACAGATACGCAGTATTTT.